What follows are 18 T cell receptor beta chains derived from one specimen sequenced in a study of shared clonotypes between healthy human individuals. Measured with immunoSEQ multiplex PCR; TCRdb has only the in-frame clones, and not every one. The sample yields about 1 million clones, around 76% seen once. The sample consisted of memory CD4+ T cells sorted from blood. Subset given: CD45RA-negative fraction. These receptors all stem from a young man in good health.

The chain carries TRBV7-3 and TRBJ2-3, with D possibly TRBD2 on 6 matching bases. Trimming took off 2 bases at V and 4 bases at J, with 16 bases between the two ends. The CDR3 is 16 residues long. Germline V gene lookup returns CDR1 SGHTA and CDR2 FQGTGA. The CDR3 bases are TGTGCCAGCAGCTTAGGGGCTCCTGGAGGGGCAGATACGCAGTATTTT. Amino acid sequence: CASSLGAPGGADTQYF.

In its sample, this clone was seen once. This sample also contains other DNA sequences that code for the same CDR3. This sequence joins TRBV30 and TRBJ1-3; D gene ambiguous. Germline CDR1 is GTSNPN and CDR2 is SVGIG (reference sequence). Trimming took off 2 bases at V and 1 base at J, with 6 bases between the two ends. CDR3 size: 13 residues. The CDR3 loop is CAWSSFSGNTIYF. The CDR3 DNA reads TGTGCCTGGAGTTCCTTTTCTGGAAACACCATATATTTT.

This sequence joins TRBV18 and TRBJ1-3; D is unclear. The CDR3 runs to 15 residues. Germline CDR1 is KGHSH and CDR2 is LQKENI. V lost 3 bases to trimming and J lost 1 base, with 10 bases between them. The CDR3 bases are TGTGCCAGCTCACCTTTGGCGGAATCTGGAAACACCATATATTTT. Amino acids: CASSPLAESGNTIYF.

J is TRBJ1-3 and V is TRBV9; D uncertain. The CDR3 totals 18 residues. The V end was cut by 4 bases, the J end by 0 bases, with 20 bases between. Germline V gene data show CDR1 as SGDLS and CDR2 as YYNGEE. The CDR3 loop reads CASSQEPDTYLSGNTIYF. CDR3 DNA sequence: TGTGCCAGCAGCCAGGAGCCCGACACATATCTCTCTGGAAACACCATATATTTT.

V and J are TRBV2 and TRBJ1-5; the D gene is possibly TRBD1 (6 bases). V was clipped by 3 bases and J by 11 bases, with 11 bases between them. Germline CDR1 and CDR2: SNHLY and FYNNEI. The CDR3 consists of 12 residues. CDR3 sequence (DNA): TGTGCCAGCAGTGATGGGGGCAGAGCCCAGCATTTT. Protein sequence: CASSDGGRAQHF.

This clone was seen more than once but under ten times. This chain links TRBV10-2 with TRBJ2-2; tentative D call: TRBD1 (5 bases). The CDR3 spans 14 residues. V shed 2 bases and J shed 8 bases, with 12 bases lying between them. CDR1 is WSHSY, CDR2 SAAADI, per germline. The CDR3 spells CASSEPPRTGELFF. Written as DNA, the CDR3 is TGCGCCAGCAGTGAGCCCCCCCGGACAGGGGAGCTGTTTTTT.

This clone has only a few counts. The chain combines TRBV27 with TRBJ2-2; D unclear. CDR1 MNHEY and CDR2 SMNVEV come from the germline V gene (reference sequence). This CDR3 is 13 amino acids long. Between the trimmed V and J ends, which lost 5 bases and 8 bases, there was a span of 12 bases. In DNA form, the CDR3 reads TGTGCCAGCAGTGTCTACTATAATGGGGAGCTGTTTTTT. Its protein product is CASSVYYNGELFF.

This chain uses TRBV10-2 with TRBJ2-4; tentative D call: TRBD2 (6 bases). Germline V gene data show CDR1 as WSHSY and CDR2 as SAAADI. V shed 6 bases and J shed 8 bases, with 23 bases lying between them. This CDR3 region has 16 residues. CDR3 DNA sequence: TGCGCCAGCAGGCGCTCGTCCGGCGGGATGACGTACATTCAGTACTTC. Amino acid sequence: CASRRSSGGMTYIQYF.

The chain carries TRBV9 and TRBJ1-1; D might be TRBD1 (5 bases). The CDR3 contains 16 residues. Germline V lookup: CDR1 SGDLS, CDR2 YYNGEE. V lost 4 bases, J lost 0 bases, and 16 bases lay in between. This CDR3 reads CASSPQGNGMNTEAFF. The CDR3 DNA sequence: TGTGCCAGCAGCCCCCAGGGTAACGGGATGAACACTGAAGCTTTCTTT.

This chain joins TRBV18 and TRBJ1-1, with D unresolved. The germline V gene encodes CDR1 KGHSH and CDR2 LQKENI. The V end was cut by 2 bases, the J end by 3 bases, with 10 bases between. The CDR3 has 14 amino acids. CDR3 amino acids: CASSPIKRDTEAFF. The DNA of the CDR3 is TGTGCCAGCTCACCAATAAAACGCGACACTGAAGCTTTCTTT.

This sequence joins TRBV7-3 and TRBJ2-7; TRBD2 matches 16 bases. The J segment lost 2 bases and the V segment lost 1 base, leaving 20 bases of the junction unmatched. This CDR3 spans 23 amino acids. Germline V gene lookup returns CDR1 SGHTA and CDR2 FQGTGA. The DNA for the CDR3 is TGTGCCAGCAGCTTAAGGGCTGCAGCAGTTCCGGGACTAGCGGGAGGGACTACCTACGAGCAGTACTTC. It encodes CASSLRAAAVPGLAGGTTYEQYF.

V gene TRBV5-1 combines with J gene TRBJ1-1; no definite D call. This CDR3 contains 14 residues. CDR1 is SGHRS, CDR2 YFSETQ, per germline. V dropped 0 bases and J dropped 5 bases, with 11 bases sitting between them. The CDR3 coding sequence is TGCGCCAGCAGCTTGGAAAGCGGAGGGACTGAAGCTTTCTTT. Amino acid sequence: CASSLESGGTEAFF.

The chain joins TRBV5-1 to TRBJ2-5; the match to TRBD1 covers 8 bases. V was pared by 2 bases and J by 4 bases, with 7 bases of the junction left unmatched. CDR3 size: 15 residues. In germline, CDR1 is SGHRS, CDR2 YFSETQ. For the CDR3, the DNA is TGCGCCAGCAGCTTAGGTGGACAGGGAGGAGAGACCCAGTACTTC. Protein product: CASSLGGQGGETQYF.

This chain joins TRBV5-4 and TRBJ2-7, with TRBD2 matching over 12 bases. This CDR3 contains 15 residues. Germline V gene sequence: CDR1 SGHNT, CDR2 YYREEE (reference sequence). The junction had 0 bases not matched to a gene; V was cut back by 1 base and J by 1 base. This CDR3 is CASSLTSGRSYEQYF. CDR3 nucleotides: TGTGCCAGCAGCTTGACTAGCGGGAGGTCCTACGAGCAGTACTTC.

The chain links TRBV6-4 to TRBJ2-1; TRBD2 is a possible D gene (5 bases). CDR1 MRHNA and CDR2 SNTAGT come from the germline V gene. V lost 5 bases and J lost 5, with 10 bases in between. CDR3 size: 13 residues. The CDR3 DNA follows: TGTGCCAGCAGTTTTGGACTGAACAATGAGCAGTTCTTC. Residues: CASSFGLNNEQFF.

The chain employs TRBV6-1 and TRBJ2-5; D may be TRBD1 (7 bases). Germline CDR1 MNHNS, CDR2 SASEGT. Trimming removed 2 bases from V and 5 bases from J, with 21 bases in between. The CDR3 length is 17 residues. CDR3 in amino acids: CASSERVNQQGRETQYF. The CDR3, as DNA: TGTGCCAGCAGTGAACGCGTCAACCAACAGGGGAGGGAGACCCAGTACTTC.

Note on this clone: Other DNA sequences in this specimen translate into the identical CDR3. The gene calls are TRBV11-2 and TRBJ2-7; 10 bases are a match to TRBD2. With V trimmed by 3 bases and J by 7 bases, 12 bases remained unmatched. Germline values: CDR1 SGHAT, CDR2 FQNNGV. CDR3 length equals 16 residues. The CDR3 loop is CASSLAVAGGLLEQYF. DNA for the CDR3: TGTGCCAGCAGCTTGGCGGTAGCGGGGGGCCTGTTGGAGCAGTACTTC.

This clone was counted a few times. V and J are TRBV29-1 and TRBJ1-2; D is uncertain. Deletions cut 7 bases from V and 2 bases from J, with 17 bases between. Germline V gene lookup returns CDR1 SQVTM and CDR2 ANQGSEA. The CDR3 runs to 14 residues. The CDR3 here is CSAKRQDLNYGYTF. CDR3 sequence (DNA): TGCAGCGCCAAGAGGCAGGATCTAAACTATGGCTACACCTTC.